This TCR beta chain originates from a study of CD8+CD57+ T cells in acquired aplastic anemia. Turning to the study itself: The sorted CD4+ and CD8+ cells yielded an average around 3.2 ug of DNA.

All sequencing subjects had displayed CD8+CD57+ cell expansion on flow cytometry. Investigators profiled TCR beta VDJ and CDR3 from genomic DNA template. TCRdb recomputed calls from the reads with MiXCR, one row per CDR3 protein. The sample contains around 120,000 distinct CDR3 sequences, about 40% of which appear only once. This clonotype was counted ten times or more. Germline lookup yields CDR1 SGHKS and CDR2 YYEKEE (reference sequence). The CDR3 totals 13 residues. The V and J ends lost 0 bases and 4 bases respectively, with 7 bases between them. This clonotype originated in a human donor with aplastic anemia. The chain links TRBV5-5 to TRBJ1-2, with D uncertain. The sequencing input was sorted CD4+, CD8+, or CD8+CD57+ T cells (not recorded which) from PBMCs. The CDR3 nucleotides read TGTGCCAGCAGCTTGGAGACCGTCTATGGCTACACCTTC. It encodes CASSLETVYGYTF.